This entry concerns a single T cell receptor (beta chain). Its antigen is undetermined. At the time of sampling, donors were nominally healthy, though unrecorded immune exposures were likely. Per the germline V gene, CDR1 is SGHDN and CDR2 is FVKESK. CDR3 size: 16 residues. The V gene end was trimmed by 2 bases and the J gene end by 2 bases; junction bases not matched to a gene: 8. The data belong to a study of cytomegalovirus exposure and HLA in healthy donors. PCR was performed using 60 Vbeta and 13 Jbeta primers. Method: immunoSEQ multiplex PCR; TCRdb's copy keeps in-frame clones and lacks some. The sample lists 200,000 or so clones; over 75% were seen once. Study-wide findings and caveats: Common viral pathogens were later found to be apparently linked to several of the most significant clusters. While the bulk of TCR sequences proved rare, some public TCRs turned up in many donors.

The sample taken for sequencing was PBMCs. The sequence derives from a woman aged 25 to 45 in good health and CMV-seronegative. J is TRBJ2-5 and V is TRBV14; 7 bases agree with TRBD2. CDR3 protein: CASSQWYTGGQETQYF. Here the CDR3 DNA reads TGTGCCAGCAGCCAATGGTATACGGGGGGACAAGAGACCCAGTACTTC.